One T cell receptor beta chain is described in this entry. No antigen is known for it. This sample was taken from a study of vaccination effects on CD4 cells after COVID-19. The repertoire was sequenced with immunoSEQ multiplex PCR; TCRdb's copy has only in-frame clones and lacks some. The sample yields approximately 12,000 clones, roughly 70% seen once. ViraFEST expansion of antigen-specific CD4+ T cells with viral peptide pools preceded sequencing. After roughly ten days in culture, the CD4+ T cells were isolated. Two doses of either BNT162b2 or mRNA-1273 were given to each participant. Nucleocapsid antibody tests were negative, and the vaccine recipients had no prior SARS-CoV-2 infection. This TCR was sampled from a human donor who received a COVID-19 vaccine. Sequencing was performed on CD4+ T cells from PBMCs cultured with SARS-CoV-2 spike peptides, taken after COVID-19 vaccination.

The CDR3 loop is CASSLGQNAELYGYTF. The DNA of the CDR3 is TGTGCCAGTAGTCTGGGGCAGAACGCGGAACTTTATGGCTACACCTTC. The rearrangement joins TRBV19 to TRBJ1-2, with D possibly TRBD1 on 5 matching bases. This CDR3 is built from 16 residues. V lost 5 bases and J lost 5, with 21 bases in between. Germline V gene lookup returns CDR1 LNHDA and CDR2 SQIVND (reference sequence).